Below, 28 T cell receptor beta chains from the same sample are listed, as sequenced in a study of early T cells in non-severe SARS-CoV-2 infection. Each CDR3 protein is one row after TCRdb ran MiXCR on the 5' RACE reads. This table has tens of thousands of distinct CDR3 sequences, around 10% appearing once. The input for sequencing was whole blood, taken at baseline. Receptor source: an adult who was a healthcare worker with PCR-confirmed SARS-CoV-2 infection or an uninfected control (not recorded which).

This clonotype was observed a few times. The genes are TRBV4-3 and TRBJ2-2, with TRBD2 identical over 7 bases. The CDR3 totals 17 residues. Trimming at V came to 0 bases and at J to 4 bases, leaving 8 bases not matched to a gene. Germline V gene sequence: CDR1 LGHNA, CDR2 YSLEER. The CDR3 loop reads CASSQDRPREVTGELFF. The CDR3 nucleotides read TGCGCCAGCAGCCAAGATCGACCCCGGGAGGTCACCGGGGAGCTGTTTTTT.

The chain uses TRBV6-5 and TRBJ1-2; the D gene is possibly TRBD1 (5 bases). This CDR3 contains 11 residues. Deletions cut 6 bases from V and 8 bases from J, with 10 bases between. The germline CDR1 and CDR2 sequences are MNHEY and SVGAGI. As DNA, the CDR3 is TGTGCCAGCAGGGAAACAGGAGGCTACACCTTC. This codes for CASRETGGYTF.

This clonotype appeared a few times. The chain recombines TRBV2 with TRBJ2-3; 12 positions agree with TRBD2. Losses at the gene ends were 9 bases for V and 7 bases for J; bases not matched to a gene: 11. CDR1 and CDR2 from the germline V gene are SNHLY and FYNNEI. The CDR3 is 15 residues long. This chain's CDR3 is CASRLAGASAHTQYF. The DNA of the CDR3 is TGTGCCAGTCGACTAGCGGGGGCCTCAGCCCATACGCAGTATTTT. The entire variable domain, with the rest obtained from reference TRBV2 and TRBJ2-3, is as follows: EPEVTQTPSHQVTQMGQEVILRCVPISNHLYFYWYRQILGQKVEFLVSFYNNEISEKSEIFDDQFSVERPDGSNFTLKIRSTKLEDSAMYFCASRLAGASAHTQYFGPGTRLTVL.

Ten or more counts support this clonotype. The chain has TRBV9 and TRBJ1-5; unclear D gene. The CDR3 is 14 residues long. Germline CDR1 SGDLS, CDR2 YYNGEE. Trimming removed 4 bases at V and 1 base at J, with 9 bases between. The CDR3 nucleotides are TGTGCCAGCAGCTCCGATGAAAGCAATCAGCCCCAGCATTTT. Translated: CASSSDESNQPQHF. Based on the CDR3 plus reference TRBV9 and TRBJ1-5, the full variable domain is DSGVTQTPKHLITATGQRVTLRCSPRSGDLSVYWYQQSLDQGLQFLIQYYNGEERAKGNILERFSAQQFPDLHSELNLSSLELGDSALYFCASSSDESNQPQHFGDGTRLSIL.

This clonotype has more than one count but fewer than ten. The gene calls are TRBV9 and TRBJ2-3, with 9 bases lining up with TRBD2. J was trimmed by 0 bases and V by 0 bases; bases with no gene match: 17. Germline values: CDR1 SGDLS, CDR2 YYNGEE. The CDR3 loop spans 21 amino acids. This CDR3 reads CASSVAPRRSGGSLSTDTQYF. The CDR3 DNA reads TGTGCCAGCAGCGTAGCCCCCCGTCGGAGCGGGGGGTCCCTGAGCACAGATACGCAGTATTTT.

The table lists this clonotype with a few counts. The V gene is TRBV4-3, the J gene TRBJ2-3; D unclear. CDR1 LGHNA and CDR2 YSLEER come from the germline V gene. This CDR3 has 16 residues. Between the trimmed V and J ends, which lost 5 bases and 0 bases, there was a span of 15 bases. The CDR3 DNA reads TGCGCCAGCAGCTCTCGTGCTCTCCCCAGCACAGATACGCAGTATTTT. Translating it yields CASSSRALPSTDTQYF.

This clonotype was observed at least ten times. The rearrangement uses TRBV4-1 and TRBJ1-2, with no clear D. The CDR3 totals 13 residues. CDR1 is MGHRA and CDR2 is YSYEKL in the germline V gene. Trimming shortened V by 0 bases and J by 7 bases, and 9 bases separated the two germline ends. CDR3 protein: CASSQDVSSGYTF. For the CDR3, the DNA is TGCGCCAGCAGCCAAGATGTGTCGTCTGGCTACACCTTC.

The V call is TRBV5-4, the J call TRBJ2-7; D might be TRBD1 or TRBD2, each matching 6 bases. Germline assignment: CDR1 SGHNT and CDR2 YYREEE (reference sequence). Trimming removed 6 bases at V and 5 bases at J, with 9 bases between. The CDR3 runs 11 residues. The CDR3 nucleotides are TGTGCCAGCATCGGGGGCGACGAGCAGTACTTC. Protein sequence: CASIGGDEQYF. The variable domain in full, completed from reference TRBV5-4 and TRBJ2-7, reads ETGVTQSPTHLIKTRGQQVTLRCSSQSGHNTVSWYQQALGQGPQFIFQYYREEENGRGNFPPRFSGLQFPNYSSELNVNALELDDSALYLCASIGGDEQYFGPGTRLTVT.

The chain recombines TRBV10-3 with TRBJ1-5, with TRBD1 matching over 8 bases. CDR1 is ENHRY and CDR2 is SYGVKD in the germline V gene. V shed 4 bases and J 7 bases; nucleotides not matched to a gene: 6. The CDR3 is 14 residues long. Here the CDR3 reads CAISADRGGQPQHF. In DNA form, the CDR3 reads TGTGCCATCAGTGCCGACAGGGGTGGCCAGCCCCAGCATTTT.

The CDR3 DNA sequence: TGTGCCAGCGGCACAGGGGATCAGCCCCAGCATTTT. This codes for CASGTGDQPQHF. The rearrangement uses TRBV27 and TRBJ1-5, with 7 bases lining up with TRBD1. V lost 8 bases, J lost 5 bases, and 3 bases stayed unmatched. CDR3 length: 12 residues. CDR1 and CDR2 (germline): MNHEY, SMNVEV (reference sequence).

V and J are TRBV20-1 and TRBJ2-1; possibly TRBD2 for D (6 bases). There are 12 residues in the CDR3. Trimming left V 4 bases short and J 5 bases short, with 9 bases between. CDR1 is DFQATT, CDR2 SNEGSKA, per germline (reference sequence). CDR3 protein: CSATDYNNEQFF. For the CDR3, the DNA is TGCAGTGCTACGGACTATAACAATGAGCAGTTCTTC.

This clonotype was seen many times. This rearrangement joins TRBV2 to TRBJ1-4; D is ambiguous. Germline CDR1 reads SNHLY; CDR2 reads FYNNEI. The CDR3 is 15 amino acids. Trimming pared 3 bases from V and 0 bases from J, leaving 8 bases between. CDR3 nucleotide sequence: TGTGCCAGCAGTGAGCACACAACAACTAATGAAAAACTGTTTTTT. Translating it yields CASSEHTTTNEKLFF.

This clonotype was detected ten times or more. DNA of the CDR3: TGTGCCAGCAGCTTACTGGCAGCTCAGCCGGACTCCTACGAGCAGTACTTC. Amino acids: CASSLLAAQPDSYEQYF. The chain is built from TRBV11-3 and TRBJ2-7; no firm D call. Germline CDR1 reads SGHNT; CDR2 reads YENEEA. V dropped 2 bases and J dropped 0 bases, with 17 bases sitting between them. The CDR3 is made up of 17 amino acids.

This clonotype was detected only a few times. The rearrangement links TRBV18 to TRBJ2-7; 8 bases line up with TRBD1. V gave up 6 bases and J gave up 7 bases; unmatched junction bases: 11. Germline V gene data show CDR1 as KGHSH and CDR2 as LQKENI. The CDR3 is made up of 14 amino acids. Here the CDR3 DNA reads TGTGCCAGCTCTCGTAGCACAGGGGGTAGGGAGCAGTACTTC. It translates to CASSRSTGGREQYF.

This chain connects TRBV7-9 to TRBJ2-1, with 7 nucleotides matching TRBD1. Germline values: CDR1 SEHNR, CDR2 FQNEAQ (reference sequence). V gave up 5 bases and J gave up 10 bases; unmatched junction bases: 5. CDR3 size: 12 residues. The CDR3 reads CASSTGQKEQFF. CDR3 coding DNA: TGTGCCAGCAGCACGGGACAGAAGGAGCAGTTCTTC.

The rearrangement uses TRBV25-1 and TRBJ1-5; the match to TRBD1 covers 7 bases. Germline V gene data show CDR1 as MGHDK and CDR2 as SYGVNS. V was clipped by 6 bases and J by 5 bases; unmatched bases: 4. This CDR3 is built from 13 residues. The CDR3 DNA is TGTGCCAGCAGAGACAGGGCTGATCAGCCCCAGCATTTT. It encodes CASRDRADQPQHF.

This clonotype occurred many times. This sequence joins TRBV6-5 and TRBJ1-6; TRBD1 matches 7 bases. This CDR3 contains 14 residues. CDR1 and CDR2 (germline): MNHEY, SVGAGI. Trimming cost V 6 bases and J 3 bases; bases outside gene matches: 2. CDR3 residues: CASRGGSYNSPLHF. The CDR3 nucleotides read TGTGCCAGCAGAGGGGGCAGCTATAATTCACCCCTCCACTTT.

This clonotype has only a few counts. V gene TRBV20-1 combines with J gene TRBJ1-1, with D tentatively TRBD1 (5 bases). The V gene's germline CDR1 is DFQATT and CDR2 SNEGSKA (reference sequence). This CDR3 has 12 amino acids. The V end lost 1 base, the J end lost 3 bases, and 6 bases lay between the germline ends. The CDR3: CSARVGDTEAFF. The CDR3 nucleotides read TGCAGTGCTAGAGTAGGGGACACTGAAGCTTTCTTT.

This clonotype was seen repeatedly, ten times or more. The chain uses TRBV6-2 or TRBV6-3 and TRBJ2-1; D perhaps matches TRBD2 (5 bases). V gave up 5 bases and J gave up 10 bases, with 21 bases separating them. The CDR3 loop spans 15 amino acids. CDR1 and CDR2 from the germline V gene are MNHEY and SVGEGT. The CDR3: CASSPSSTIRREQFF. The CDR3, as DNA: TGTGCCAGCAGTCCTTCATCGACTATCCGGCGCGAGCAGTTCTTC.

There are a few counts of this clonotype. The CDR3 bases are TGTGCCAGCAGCTTTGGAACATTCAGACCAGATACGCAGTATTTT. Translating it yields CASSFGTFRPDTQYF. This chain uses TRBV5-6 with TRBJ2-3, with no clear D. This CDR3 contains 15 residues. The germline gives CDR1 SGHDT, CDR2 YYEEEE. Trimming stripped 2 bases from V and 4 bases from J, with 14 bases between.

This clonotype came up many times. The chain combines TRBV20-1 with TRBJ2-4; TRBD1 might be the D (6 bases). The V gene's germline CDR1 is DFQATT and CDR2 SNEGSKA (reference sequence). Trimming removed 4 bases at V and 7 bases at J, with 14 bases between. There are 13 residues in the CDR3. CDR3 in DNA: TGCAGTGCTACATTACAGGGAGAGAACATTCAGTACTTC. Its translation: CSATLQGENIQYF.

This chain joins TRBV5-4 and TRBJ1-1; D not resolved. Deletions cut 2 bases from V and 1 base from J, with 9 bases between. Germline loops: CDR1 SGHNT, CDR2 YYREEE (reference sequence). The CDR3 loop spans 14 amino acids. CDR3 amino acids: CASSFLQTNTEAFF. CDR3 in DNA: TGTGCCAGCAGCTTCCTCCAGACGAACACTGAAGCTTTCTTT.

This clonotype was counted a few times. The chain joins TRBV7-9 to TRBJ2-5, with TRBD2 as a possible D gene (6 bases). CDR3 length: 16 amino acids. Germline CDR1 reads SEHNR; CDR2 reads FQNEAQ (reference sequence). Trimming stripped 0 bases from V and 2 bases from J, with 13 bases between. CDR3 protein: CASSLAGGSTQETQYF. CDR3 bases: TGTGCCAGCAGCTTAGCTGGGGGGAGCACTCAAGAGACCCAGTACTTC.

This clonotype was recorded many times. CDR3 sequence: CATSSSSGTDLETQYF. The CDR3 DNA sequence: TGTGCCACCAGCAGCAGCTCCGGAACGGACCTGGAGACCCAGTACTTC. The chain recombines TRBV15 with TRBJ2-5; D not certain. This CDR3 is 16 amino acids long. CDR1 LNHNV and CDR2 YYDKDF come from the germline V gene (reference sequence). The V gene lost 3 bases and the J gene lost 5 bases, with 19 bases spanning the gap.

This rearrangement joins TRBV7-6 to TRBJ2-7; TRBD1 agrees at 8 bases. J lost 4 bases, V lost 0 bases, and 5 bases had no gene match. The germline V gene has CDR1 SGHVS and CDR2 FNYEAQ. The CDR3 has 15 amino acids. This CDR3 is CASSLAQGAEYEQYF. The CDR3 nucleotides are TGTGCCAGCAGCTTAGCGCAGGGGGCGGAATACGAGCAGTACTTC. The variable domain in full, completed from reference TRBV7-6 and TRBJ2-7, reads GAGVSQSPRYKVTKRGQDVALRCDPISGHVSLYWYRQALGQGPEFLTYFNYEAQQDKSGLPNDRFSAERPEGSISTLTIQRTEQRDSAMYRCASSLAQGAEYEQYFGPGTRLTVT.

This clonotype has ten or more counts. CDR3 protein: CASKSGGSSYNEQFF. For the CDR3, the DNA is TGTGCCAGCAAGTCGGGAGGTAGCTCCTACAATGAGCAGTTCTTC. The chain couples TRBV12-3 or TRBV12-4 to TRBJ2-1; 7 bases match TRBD2. CDR3 length equals 15 residues. V lost 7 bases and J lost 0; bases outside the gene matches: 6.

The CDR3 is CASSQVAAGISYNEQFF. For the CDR3, the DNA is TGTGCCAGCAGCCAAGTTGCAGCGGGGATCTCCTACAATGAGCAGTTCTTC. The gene calls are TRBV14 and TRBJ2-1; 7 nucleotides align to TRBD2. The trim removed 1 base at V and 0 bases at J, leaving 6 bases unmatched. From germline, CDR1 is SGHDN and CDR2 FVKESK. CDR3 size: 17 residues.

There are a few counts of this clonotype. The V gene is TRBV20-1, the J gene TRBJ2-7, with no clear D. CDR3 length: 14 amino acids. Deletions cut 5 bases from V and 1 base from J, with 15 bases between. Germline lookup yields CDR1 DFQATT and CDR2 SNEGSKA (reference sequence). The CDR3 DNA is TGCAGTGCTTCTCTACTGGGCATTTCCTACGAGCAGTACTTC. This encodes CSASLLGISYEQYF.